Each of the 15 T cell receptor beta chains below was sequenced from the same sample in a study of CD8 T cells in ankylosing spondylitis. TCRdb recomputed calls from the 5' RACE reads with MiXCR, one row per CDR3 protein. Of roughly 240,000 distinct CDR3 sequences listed, roughly 32% are singletons. Sequenced input: blood, either unsorted or a sorted T cell fraction (not recorded which). Receptor source: a male donor with ankylosing spondylitis or in good health (not recorded which).

The chain recombines TRBV5-1 with TRBJ2-7, with 8 bases fitting TRBD2. Germline CDR1 is SGHRS and CDR2 is YFSETQ. CDR3 size: 17 residues. The junction had 10 bases not matched to a gene; V was cut back by 0 bases and J by 2 bases. CDR3 amino acids: CASSLAPIAGGPYEQYF. The CDR3 region has the DNA TGCGCCAGCAGCTTGGCCCCGATCGCGGGGGGACCCTACGAGCAGTACTTC.

The chain carries TRBV2 and TRBJ1-5; tentatively, D is TRBD1 (6 bases). The V gene lost 6 bases and the J gene lost 2 bases, with 14 bases spanning the gap. Germline V CDR1 and CDR2: SNHLY, FYNNEI. This CDR3 comprises 15 residues. The CDR3 here is CASRMGGLRNQPQHF. In DNA form, the CDR3 reads TGTGCCAGCAGGATGGGGGGGCTTCGCAATCAGCCCCAGCATTTT.

Points on this clonotype: Given a much more abundant clone one base away, this may be a read error. The chain is built from TRBV20-1 and TRBJ2-7; TRBD1 might be the D (5 bases). Germline V gene data show CDR1 as DFQATT and CDR2 as SNEGSKA (reference sequence). This CDR3 spans 13 amino acids. CDR3 coding DNA: TGCAGTGCTAGTAGGGGTCGGGTGGACGAGCACTACTTC. Encoded protein: CSASRGRVDEHYF.

The chain couples TRBV20-1 to TRBJ2-3, with 11 positions matching TRBD2. Germline assignment: CDR1 DFQATT and CDR2 SNEGSKA (reference sequence). The CDR3 extends over 17 amino acids. Unmatched junction bases numbered 11, after V lost 2 bases and J lost 4 bases. The CDR3 sequence is CSARPPTSGVTADTQYF. In DNA form, the CDR3 reads TGCAGTGCTAGACCCCCGACTAGCGGGGTGACAGCAGATACGCAGTATTTT.

The chain joins TRBV4-2 to TRBJ2-1, with 8 bases identical to TRBD1. This CDR3 has 15 residues. CDR1 and CDR2 (germline): LGHNA, YNFKEQ. V lost 4 bases, J lost 9 bases, and 11 bases stayed unmatched. CDR3: CASSPLWTGRTEQFF. CDR3 nucleotides: TGTGCCAGCAGCCCCCTGTGGACAGGGCGGACTGAGCAGTTCTTC.

V is TRBV5-1 and J is TRBJ2-7, with TRBD1 identical over 10 bases. The CDR3 spans 16 residues. The germline V gene encodes CDR1 SGHRS and CDR2 YFSETQ. Germline trimming cut 0 bases from V and 4 bases from J; bases unmatched to any gene: 7. The CDR3: CASSLGRTGGFYEQYF. As DNA, the CDR3 is TGCGCCAGCAGCTTGGGGCGGACAGGGGGTTTTTACGAGCAGTACTTC.

The chain has TRBV12-3 or TRBV12-4 and TRBJ2-1; D remains unclear. This CDR3 has 12 residues. Trimming took off 6 bases at V and 7 bases at J, with 10 bases between the two ends. CDR3 in amino acids: CASRNVGNEQFF. CDR3 DNA sequence: TGTGCCAGCAGGAACGTGGGGAATGAGCAGTTCTTC.

The chain couples TRBV12-3 or TRBV12-4 to TRBJ1-2; a possible D gene is TRBD1 (5 bases). CDR3 length: 13 amino acids. Between the trimmed V and J ends, which lost 5 bases and 8 bases, there was a span of 15 bases. The CDR3 region has the DNA TGTGCCAGCAGTACCACGACAGTTAGAGGCTACACCTTC. This encodes CASSTTTVRGYTF.

This rearrangement joins TRBV2 to TRBJ2-1; D not resolved. V dropped 6 bases and J dropped 5 bases, with 5 bases sitting between them. This CDR3 is built from 11 residues. Germline V lookup: CDR1 SNHLY, CDR2 FYNNEI. CDR3 amino acids: CASRDDNEQFF. CDR3 coding DNA: TGTGCCAGCAGGGATGACAATGAGCAGTTCTTC.

This clonotype showed up just once. The CDR3 sequence: CASSPNPQGKSGNTIYF. The CDR3 DNA reads TGCGCCAGCAGCCCGAATCCACAGGGGAAGTCTGGAAACACCATATATTTT. The chain recombines TRBV5-1 with TRBJ1-3; 7 bases match TRBD1. The CDR3 contains 17 residues. The J segment lost 1 base and the V segment lost 4 bases, leaving 11 bases of the junction unmatched. The germline CDR1 and CDR2 sequences are SGHRS and YFSETQ. Combining the CDR3 with reference TRBV5-1 and TRBJ1-3 gives the whole variable domain KAGVTQTPRYLIKTRGQQVTLSCSPISGHRSVSWYQQTPGQGLQFLFEYFSETQRNKGNFPGRFSGRQFSNSRSEMNVSTLELGDSALYLCASSPNPQGKSGNTIYFGEGSWLTVV.

This sequence joins TRBV28 and TRBJ2-7, with 8 bases that match TRBD1. V lost 10 bases, J lost 2 bases, and 7 bases stayed unmatched. This CDR3 has 13 residues. Germline V gene lookup returns CDR1 MDHEN and CDR2 SYDVKM. Here the CDR3 reads CATRAGGAYEQYF. Written as DNA, the CDR3 is TGTGCCACGCGAGCAGGGGGCGCCTACGAGCAGTACTTC.

The V call is TRBV10-2, the J call TRBJ2-1, with TRBD2 matching over 11 bases. Germline trimming cut 6 bases from V and 1 base from J; bases unmatched to any gene: 5. Per germline, CDR1 WSHSY and CDR2 SAAADI. The CDR3 sequence is 16 residues long. This chain's CDR3 is CASRNLAGGSYNEQFF. CDR3 nucleotide sequence: TGCGCCAGCAGGAACCTAGCGGGGGGTTCCTACAATGAGCAGTTCTTC.

The J gene is TRBJ2-5, the V gene TRBV5-6, with TRBD2 matching 9 bases. Per the germline V gene, CDR1 is SGHDT and CDR2 is YYEEEE. The CDR3 extends over 17 amino acids. V lost 2 bases to trimming and J lost 5 bases; unmatched junction nucleotides: 13. The CDR3 is CASSLLTGLASSETQYF. In nucleotides, the CDR3 is TGTGCCAGCAGCTTACTAACGGGACTAGCCTCTTCGGAGACCCAGTACTTC.

This rearrangement joins TRBV5-1 to TRBJ2-3, with TRBD1 matching over 8 bases. From germline, CDR1 is SGHRS and CDR2 YFSETQ. The CDR3 is 15 amino acids. The ends lost 3 bases at V and 1 base at J; junction bases unmatched: 4. This chain's CDR3 is CASSWSGQGTDTQYF. The CDR3 DNA sequence: TGCGCCAGCAGCTGGTCGGGACAGGGCACAGATACGCAGTATTTT.

There are a few counts of this clonotype. The CDR3 coding sequence is TGTGCCAGCAGTTTAGGAGGGGAGACCTACGAGCAGTACTTC. Residues: CASSLGGETYEQYF. The chain links TRBV27 to TRBJ2-7; D might be TRBD2 (6 bases). Between the trimmed V and J ends, which lost 2 bases and 2 bases, there was a span of 10 bases. Germline-derived CDR1 and CDR2 are MNHEY and SMNVEV (reference sequence). The CDR3 length is 14 residues.